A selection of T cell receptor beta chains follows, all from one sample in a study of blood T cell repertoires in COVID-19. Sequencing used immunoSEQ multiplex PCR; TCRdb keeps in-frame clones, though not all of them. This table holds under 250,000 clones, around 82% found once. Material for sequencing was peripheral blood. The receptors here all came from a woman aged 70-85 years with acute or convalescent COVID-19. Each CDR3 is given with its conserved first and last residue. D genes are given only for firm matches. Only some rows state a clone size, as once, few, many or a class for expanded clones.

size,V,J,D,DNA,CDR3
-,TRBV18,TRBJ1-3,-,TGTGCCAGCTCACCTGCGAATTCTGGAAACACCATATATTTT,CASSPANSGNTIYF
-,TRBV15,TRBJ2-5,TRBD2,TGTGCCACCAGCAGACCCTCTGGACTAGCGGGACAAGAGACCCAGTACTTC,CATSRPSGLAGQETQYF
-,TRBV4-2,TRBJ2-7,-,TGTGCCAGCAGCCAGGGTGCGGGCCCCCATCCCTACGAGCAGTACTTC,CASSQGAGPHPYEQYF
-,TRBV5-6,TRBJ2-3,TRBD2,TGTGCCAGCAGCTTGCCACATCTAGCGGGAGTCTATCCTACGCAGTATTTT,CASSLPHLAGVYPTQYF
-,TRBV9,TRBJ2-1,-,TGTGCCAGCAGCGTAGCTAGTAGTGAGCAGTTCTTC,CASSVASSEQFF
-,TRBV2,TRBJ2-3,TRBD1,TGTGCCAGCAGCCCAAATGGACAGGGAACAGATACGCAGTATTTT,CASSPNGQGTDTQYF
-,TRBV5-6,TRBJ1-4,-,TGTGCCAGCAGCCGCCGGACAAAATTAAATGAAAAACTGTTTTTT,CASSRRTKLNEKLFF
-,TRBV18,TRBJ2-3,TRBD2,TGTGCCAGCTCACCACCTACTAGCGGGAGGCCGAGCACAGATACGCAGTATTTT,CASSPPTSGRPSTDTQYF
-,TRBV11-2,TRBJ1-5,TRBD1,TGTGCCAGCAGCCCAGGGACAGGTGGCCAGCCCCAGCATTTT,CASSPGTGGQPQHF
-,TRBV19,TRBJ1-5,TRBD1,TGTGCCAGTAGCAGGGGGCAGGGCAATCAGCCCCAGCATTTT,CASSRGQGNQPQHF
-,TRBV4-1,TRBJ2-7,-,TGCGCCAGCAGCCTGGGGACTCCCTACGAGCAGTACTTC,CASSLGTPYEQYF
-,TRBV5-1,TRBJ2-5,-,TGCGCCAGCAGCTTGGCTGGGACTCCTCAAGAGACCCAGTACTTC,CASSLAGTPQETQYF
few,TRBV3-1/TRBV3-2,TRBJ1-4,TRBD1,TGTGCCAGCAGCCGAGCGGGACAGGGATCTGAAAAACTGTTTTTT,CASSRAGQGSEKLFF
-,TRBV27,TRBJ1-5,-,TGTGCCAGCAGTTTTTCCCTTTCGGGGCAGCCCCAGCATTTT,CASSFSLSGQPQHF
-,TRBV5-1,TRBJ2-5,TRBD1,TGCGCCACCTCGAAATCAACAGGGGCCGAAGAGACCCAGTACTTC,CATSKSTGAEETQYF